This TCR beta chain was recovered during a study of T cell responses to AZD1222 COVID-19 vaccine. The assay was immunoSEQ multiplex PCR, and TCRdb's table has in-frame clones only and misses some. The sample contains 95,000 to 150,000 clones, around nine tenths of which appear only once. Germline CDR1 and CDR2: KGHDR and SFDVKD. V gave up 0 bases and J gave up 2 bases; unmatched junction bases: 0. This CDR3 contains 15 residues. Sequencing used peripheral blood, obtained on day 0 of AZD1222 vaccination. This receptor was identified in an adult in good health. The chain recombines TRBV24-1 with TRBJ2-1; 7 bases align to TRBD1. CDR3 sequence: CATSDLGQAYNEQFF. In DNA form, the CDR3 reads TGTGCCACCAGTGATTTGGGACAGGCCTACAATGAGCAGTTCTTC.